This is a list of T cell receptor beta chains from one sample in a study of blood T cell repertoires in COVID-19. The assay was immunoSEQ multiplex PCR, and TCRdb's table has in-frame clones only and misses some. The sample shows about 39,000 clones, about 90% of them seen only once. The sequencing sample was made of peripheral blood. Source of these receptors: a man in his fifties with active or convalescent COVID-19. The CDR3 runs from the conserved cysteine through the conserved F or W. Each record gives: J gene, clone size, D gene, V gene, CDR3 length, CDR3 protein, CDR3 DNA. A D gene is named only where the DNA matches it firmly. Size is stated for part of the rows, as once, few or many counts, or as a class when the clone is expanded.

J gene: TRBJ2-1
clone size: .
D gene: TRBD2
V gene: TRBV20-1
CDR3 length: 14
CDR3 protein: CSASEGTSGKVQFF
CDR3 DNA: TGCAGTGCTAGTGAGGGGACTAGCGGGAAAGTGCAGTTCTTC

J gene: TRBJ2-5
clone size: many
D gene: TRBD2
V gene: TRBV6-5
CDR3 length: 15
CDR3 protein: CASSYAGGLQETQYF
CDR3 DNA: TGTGCCAGCAGTTACGCGGGGGGCCTCCAAGAGACCCAGTACTTC

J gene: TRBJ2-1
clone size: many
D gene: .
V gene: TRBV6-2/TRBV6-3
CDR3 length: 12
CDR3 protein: CASSYPSRGQFF
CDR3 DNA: TGTGCCAGCAGTTACCCCTCTAGAGGGCAGTTCTTC

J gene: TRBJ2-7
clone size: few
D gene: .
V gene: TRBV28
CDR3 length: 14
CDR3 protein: CASSSGEYGYEQYF
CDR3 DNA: TGTGCCAGCAGCTCCGGAGAGTACGGGTACGAGCAGTACTTC

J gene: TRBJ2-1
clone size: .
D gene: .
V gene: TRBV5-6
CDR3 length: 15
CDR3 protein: CASSLGVFRANEQFF
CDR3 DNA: TGTGCCAGCAGCTTGGGCGTATTCCGCGCAAATGAGCAGTTCTTC

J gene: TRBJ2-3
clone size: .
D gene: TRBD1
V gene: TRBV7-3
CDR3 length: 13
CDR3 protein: CASSPQGEDTQYF
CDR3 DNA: TGTGCCAGCAGCCCCCAGGGGGAAGATACGCAGTATTTT

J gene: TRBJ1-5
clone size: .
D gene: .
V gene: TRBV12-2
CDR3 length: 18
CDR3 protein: CASRLVDRGRVGNQPQHF
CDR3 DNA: TGTGCAAGTCGCTTAGTTGACAGGGGGCGCGTAGGCAATCAGCCCCAGCATTTT

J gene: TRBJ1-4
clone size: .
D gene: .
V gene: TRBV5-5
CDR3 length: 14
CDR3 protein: CASNEWGPNEKLFF
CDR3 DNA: TGTGCCAGCAACGAATGGGGGCCTAATGAAAAACTGTTTTTT

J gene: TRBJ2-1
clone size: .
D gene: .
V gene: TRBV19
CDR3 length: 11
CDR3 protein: CASSIVNEQFF
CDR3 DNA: TGTGCCAGTAGTATCGTCAATGAGCAGTTCTTC

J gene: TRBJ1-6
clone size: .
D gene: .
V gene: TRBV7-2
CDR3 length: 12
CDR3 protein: CASSSYSPPLHF
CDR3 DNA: TGTGCCAGCAGCTCCTATTCTCCGCCCCTCCACTTT

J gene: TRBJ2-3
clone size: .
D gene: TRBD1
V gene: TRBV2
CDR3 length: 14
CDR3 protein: CASSGDRSTDTQYF
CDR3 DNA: TGTGCCAGCAGTGGGGACAGGAGCACAGATACGCAGTATTTT

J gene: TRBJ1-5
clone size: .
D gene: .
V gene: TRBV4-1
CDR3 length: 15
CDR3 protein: CASSGGSYSNQPQHF
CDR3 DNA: TGCGCCAGCAGCGGGGGCTCTTATAGCAATCAGCCCCAGCATTTT

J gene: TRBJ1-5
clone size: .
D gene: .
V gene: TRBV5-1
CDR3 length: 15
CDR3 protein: CASSLSGGNNQPQHF
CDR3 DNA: TGCGCCAGCAGCTTGTCCGGCGGAAACAATCAGCCCCAGCATTTT

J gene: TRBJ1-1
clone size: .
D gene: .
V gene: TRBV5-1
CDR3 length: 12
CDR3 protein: CASSTSGAEAFF
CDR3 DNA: TGCGCCAGCAGCACCTCAGGGGCTGAAGCTTTCTTT

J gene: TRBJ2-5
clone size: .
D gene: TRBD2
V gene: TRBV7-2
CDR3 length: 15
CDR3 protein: CASSINGGYEETQYF
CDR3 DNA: TGTGCCAGCAGCATTAACGGGGGGTATGAGGAGACCCAGTACTTC

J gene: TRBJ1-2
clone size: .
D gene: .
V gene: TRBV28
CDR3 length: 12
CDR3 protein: CASSLWDTGYTF
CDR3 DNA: TGTGCCAGCAGTTTATGGGACACCGGCTACACCTTC

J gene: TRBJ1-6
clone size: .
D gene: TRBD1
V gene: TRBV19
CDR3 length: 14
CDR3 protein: CASKAGQGTSPLHF
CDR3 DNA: TGTGCCAGTAAGGCGGGACAGGGGACTTCACCCCTCCACTTT

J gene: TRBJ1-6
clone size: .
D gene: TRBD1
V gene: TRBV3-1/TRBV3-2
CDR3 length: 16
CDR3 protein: CASSQRTGEFGSPLHF
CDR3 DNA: TGTGCCAGCAGCCAAAGAACAGGGGAATTTGGGTCACCCCTCCACTTT

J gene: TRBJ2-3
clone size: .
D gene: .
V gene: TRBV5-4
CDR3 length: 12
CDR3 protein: CASSSTRDTQYF
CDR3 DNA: TGTGCCAGCAGTTCGACTAGAGATACGCAGTATTTT

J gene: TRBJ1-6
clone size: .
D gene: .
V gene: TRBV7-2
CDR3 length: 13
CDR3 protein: CASSLAGVRTLHF
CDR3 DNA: TGTGCCAGCAGCTTAGCAGGGGTGAGGACCCTCCACTTT

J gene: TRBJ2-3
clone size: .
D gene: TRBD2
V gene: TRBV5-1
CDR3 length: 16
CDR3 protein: CASSQIAGGRTDTQYF
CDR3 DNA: TGCGCCAGCTCCCAGATAGCGGGGGGGCGCACAGATACGCAGTATTTT

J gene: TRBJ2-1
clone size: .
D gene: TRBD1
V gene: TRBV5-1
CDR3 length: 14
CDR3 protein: CASSETPTGAEQFF
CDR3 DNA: TGCGCCAGCAGCGAAACGCCTACAGGGGCAGAGCAGTTCTTC

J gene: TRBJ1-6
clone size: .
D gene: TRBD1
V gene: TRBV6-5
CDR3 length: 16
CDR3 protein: CASSYSTAGGDSPLHF
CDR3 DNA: TGTGCCAGCAGTTACTCGACAGCAGGGGGAGATTCACCCCTCCACTTT

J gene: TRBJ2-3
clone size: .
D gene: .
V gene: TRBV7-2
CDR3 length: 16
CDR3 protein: CASSHRGRRSTDTQYF
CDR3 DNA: TGTGCCAGCAGCCACAGAGGGCGTAGAAGCACAGATACGCAGTATTTT

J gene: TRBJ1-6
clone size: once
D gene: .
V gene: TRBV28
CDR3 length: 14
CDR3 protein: CASSPRGVDSPLHF
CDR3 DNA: TGTGCCAGCAGTCCCCGGGGAGTAGATTCACCCCTCCACTTT

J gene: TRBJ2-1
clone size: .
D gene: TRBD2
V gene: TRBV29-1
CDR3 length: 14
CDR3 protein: CSVATSGTYNEQFF
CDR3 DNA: TGCAGCGTTGCGACTAGCGGCACCTACAATGAGCAGTTCTTC

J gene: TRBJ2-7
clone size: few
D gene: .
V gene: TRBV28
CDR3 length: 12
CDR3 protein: CASSFQNYEQYF
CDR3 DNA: TGTGCCAGCAGTTTTCAGAACTACGAGCAGTACTTC

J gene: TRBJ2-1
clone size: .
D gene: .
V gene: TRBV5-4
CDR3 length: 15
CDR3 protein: CASSYSGATYNEQFF
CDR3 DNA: TGTGCCAGCAGCTATAGCGGCGCAACCTACAATGAGCAGTTCTTC

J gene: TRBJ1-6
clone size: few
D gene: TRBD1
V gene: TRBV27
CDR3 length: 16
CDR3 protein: CASSIRQGMGNSPLHF
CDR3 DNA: TGTGCCAGCAGTATCCGACAGGGAATGGGTAATTCACCCCTCCACTTT

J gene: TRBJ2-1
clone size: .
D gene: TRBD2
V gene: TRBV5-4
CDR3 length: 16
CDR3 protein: CASSLGGRASYNEQFF
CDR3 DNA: TGTGCCAGCAGCTTGGGCGGGAGGGCTTCCTACAATGAGCAGTTCTTC

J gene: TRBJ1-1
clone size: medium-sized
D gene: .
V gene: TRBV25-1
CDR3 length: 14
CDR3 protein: CASSAMGRATEAFF
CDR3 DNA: TGTGCCAGCAGTGCGATGGGCAGGGCCACTGAAGCTTTCTTT